This paragraph covers one TCR beta chain sequence. These data are taken from a study of neoadjuvant anti-PD-1 for oral cavity cancer. Between the trimmed V and J ends, which lost 0 bases and 3 bases, there was a span of 7 bases. Germline loops: CDR1 SGHDT, CDR2 YYEEEE. The length of the CDR3 is 13 residues. The protocol was immunoSEQ multiplex PCR, while the TCRdb copy is restricted to in-frame clones and leaves out a portion. This table has about 72,000 clones, around four fifths appearing once. Specimen: PBMCs, collected before nivolumab (anti-PD-1) treatment. This sequence originates from a person between 40 and 85 years old with oral cavity squamous cell carcinoma. The chain carries TRBV5-6 and TRBJ2-7; D not certain. CDR3 amino acids: CASSLALHYEQYF. DNA of the CDR3: TGTGCCAGCAGCTTGGCACTACACTACGAGCAGTACTTC.